The 6 T cell receptor beta chains below come from one sample, sequenced in a study of cytomegalovirus exposure and HLA in healthy donors. The PCR made use of 60 Vbeta and 13 Jbeta primers. Assay used: immunoSEQ multiplex PCR; TCRdb lists only in-frame clones, some missing. The table shows about 140,000 clones, with around 79% occurring only once. Specimen: PBMCs. The origin of the receptors is a male donor in good health and CMV-seronegative.

The J gene is TRBJ2-2, the V gene TRBV10-3; TRBD2 matches at 10 bases. V was pared by 2 bases and J by 2 bases, with 2 bases of the junction left unmatched. CDR3 length: 16 residues. Germline V gives CDR1 ENHRY, CDR2 SYGVKD. Written as DNA, the CDR3 is TGTGCCATCAGTGAGGCTAGCGGGAGAAACACCGGGGAGCTGTTTTTT. This encodes CAISEASGRNTGELFF.

This clone was seen only a few times. The chain links TRBV30 to TRBJ2-6; 7 bases agree with TRBD1. The V gene end was trimmed by 0 bases and the J gene end by 0 bases; junction bases not matched to a gene: 5. CDR3 length: 17 residues. Looked up from germline, CDR1 is GTSNPN and CDR2 is SVGIG (reference sequence). The DNA for the CDR3 is TGTGCCTGGAGTGTAGGGGACAGCAACTCTGGGGCCAACGTCCTGACTTTC. Translated: CAWSVGDSNSGANVLTF.

This chain uses TRBV7-3 with TRBJ2-1; a possible D gene is TRBD2 (5 bases). Germline CDR1 reads SGHTA; CDR2 reads FQGTGA. There are 15 residues in the CDR3. V was trimmed by 0 bases and J by 8 bases, leaving 14 bases between them. CDR3 sequence (DNA): TGTGCCAGCAGCTTAACGGGTGCTAGCATGGATGAGCAGTTCTTC. It encodes CASSLTGASMDEQFF.

The V gene is TRBV19, the J gene TRBJ2-2; TRBD1 might be the D (5 bases). Germline-derived CDR1 and CDR2 are LNHDA and SQIVND (reference sequence). The length of the CDR3 is 16 residues. The ends were cut back, 1 base at V and 4 bases at J, with 13 bases in the middle. The CDR3: CASSIGGGQGTGELFF. Written as DNA, the CDR3 is TGTGCCAGTAGTATAGGTGGCGGACAAGGCACCGGGGAGCTGTTTTTT.

V gene TRBV7-9 combines with J gene TRBJ2-3; TRBD1 matches 9 bases. The V gene end was trimmed by 5 bases and the J gene end by 4 bases; junction bases not matched to a gene: 4. Per germline, CDR1 SEHNR and CDR2 FQNEAQ (reference sequence). This CDR3 spans 14 amino acids. The CDR3 is CASSTWDRADTQYF. In DNA form, the CDR3 reads TGTGCCAGCAGCACGTGGGACAGGGCAGATACGCAGTATTTT.

About this clone itself: The same CDR3 can be traced to other DNA sequences in this sample. The chain joins TRBV25-1 to TRBJ2-2; D uncertain. Germline V gene data show CDR1 as MGHDK and CDR2 as SYGVNS. The CDR3 has 14 residues. The V and J ends lost 4 bases and 1 base respectively, with 7 bases between them. The CDR3 DNA reads as TGTGCCAGCAGTGGAACGGGGAACACCGGGGAGCTGTTTTTT. It translates to CASSGTGNTGELFF.